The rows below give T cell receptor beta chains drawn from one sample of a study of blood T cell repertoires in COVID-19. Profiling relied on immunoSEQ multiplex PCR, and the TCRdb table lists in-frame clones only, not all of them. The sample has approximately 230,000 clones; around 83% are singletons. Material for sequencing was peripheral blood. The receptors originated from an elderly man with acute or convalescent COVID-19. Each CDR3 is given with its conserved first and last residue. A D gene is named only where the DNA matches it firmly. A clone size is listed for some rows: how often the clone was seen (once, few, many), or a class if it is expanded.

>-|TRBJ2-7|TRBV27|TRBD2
TGTGCCAGCAGTTTAGGGACTAGCGGGGGGGCTTACGAGCAGTACTTC
CASSLGTSGGAYEQYF
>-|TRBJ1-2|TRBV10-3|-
TGTGCCATCAGGGGGGACACGGTCAACTATGGCTACACCTTC
CAIRGDTVNYGYTF
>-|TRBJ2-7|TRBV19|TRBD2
TGTGCCAGTAGTATAGGTTGGGGAGGGTATTACGAGCAGTACTTC
CASSIGWGGYYEQYF
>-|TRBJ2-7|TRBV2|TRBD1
TGTGCCAGCAGCCCGGACAGGGGAGCCTACGAGCAGTACTTC
CASSPDRGAYEQYF
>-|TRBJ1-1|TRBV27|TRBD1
TGTGCCAGCAGTCCAAGGGACAGGGTTGGCACTGAAGCTTTCTTT
CASSPRDRVGTEAFF
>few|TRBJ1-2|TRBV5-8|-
TGTGCCAGCAGCTTAGGACTCTCTAGTAGGTTCGGCTACACCTTC
CASSLGLSSRFGYTF
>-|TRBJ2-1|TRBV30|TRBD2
TGTGCCTGGAGTCTAGCGGGCAACAATGAGCAGTTCTTC
CAWSLAGNNEQFF
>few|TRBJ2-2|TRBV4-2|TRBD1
TGTGCCAGCAGACACCGGGACAGGGTTACCGGGGAGCTGTTTTTT
CASRHRDRVTGELFF
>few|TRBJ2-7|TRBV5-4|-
TGTGCCAGCAGCTTTGAGGACTCTAACGAGCAGTACTTC
CASSFEDSNEQYF
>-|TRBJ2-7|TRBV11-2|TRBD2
TGTGCCAGCAGCCTTTTAGCGGGGGCCCCTGCGCGGAGTCCCTACGAGCAGTACTTC
CASSLLAGAPARSPYEQYF
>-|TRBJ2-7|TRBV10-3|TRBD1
TGTGCCATCAGTGAGTTTGGACAGGGGCCCTACGAGCAGTACTTC
CAISEFGQGPYEQYF
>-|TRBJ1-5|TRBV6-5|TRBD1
TGTGCCAGCAGTTCCGGGGCAGGGGGCCCCCATGGGCCCCAGCATTTT
CASSSGAGGPHGPQHF
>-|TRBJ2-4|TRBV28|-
TGTGCCAGCAGTGGGCCTACCGGGGGCAAAAACATTCAGTACTTC
CASSGPTGGKNIQYF
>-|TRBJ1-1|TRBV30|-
TGTGCCTGGAGTGTACGGGGAGACACTGAAGCTTTCTTT
CAWSVRGDTEAFF
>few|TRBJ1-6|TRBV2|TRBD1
TGTGCCAGCATGCCAGGACAGGGGGGTTCACCCCTCCACTTT
CASMPGQGGSPLHF
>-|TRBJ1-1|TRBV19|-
TGTGCCAGTAGTCCCACAAACCCGAACACTGAAGCTTTCTTT
CASSPTNPNTEAFF
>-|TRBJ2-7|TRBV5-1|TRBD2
TGCGCCAGCAGCCTGAGCGGGAGTTTCGACGAGCAGTACTTC
CASSLSGSFDEQYF
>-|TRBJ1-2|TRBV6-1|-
TGTGCCAGCAGTGAAAACCCGACAGGCTATGGCTACACCTTC
CASSENPTGYGYTF
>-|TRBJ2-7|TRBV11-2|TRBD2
TGTGCCAGCAGCTTAGGAGGTGGAGCGGGGGGTGTCGGCGAGCAGTACTTC
CASSLGGGAGGVGEQYF
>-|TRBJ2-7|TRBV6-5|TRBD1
TGTGCCAGCAGACCAGACAGGGTTAGCTCCTACGAGCAGTACTTC
CASRPDRVSSYEQYF